The T cell receptor (beta chain) described here comes from a study of metastatic and nonmetastatic thyroid tumors. Study in general: Across blood and tumor or nodule tissue, repertoires from malignant and benign thyroid patients were compared with one another.

Study outcomes and limitations: When malignant thyroid tumors were compared with benign nodules, TCR beta diversity was reportedly significantly higher in the malignant tumors. This held in both blood and tumor samples.

Per the original data handling: The study took CDR3 differences across clinicopathological groups and made a distant-metastasis classifier for papillary thyroid cancer from them. Using MiXCR, TCRdb re-called clones from the PCR reads. Here the V and J calls rest on TCRdb's processing, not on the authors' analysis. The data show around 70,000 clones, with around 20% seen just once and more than 10% held by the top ten. Note on this clone: Its target is not known.

Trimming removed 1 base from V and 4 bases from J; junction bases left unmatched: 7. The CDR3 is 16 amino acids. CDR1 is SGHVS, CDR2 FQNEAQ, per germline. No treatment had been given to any patient before thyroid surgery. This TCR came from a female donor with papillary thyroid cancer or a benign thyroid nodule (not recorded which). Some clones in this sample may be carry-over from other donors' samples. The V gene is TRBV7-8, the J gene TRBJ2-1; 7 bases are a match to TRBD2. The sample comprised blood. In DNA form, the CDR3 reads TGTGCCAGCAGCTTAGTTATCCGGGAGGCATACAATGAGCAGTTCTTC. Its protein product is CASSLVIREAYNEQFF. Complete variable domain (other parts from reference TRBV7-8 and TRBJ2-1): GAGVSQSPRYKVAKRGQDVALRCDPISGHVSLFWYQQALGQGPEFLTYFQNEAQLDKSGLPSDRFFAERPEGSVSTLKIQRTQQEDSAVYLCASSLVIREAYNEQFFGPGTRLTVL.